Listed below are T cell receptor beta chains from one sample, sequenced in a study of OX40 agonist ivuxolimab in advanced cancers. Measured with immunoSEQ multiplex PCR; TCRdb has only the in-frame clones, and not every one. The sample has about 23,000 clones, about three quarters seen once. This specimen was CD4+ or CD8+ T cells sorted from blood, taken in a trial of the OX40 agonist ivuxolimab. These receptors all come from an adult with an advanced solid tumor such as melanoma, head and neck, liver or kidney cancer. CDR3s include the opening cysteine and the closing phenylalanine or tryptophan. A D gene is named only where the DNA matches it firmly. Size is omitted from some rows. Given values are once, few, many or a class for expanded clones.

.,.,TRBV27,TRBJ1-1,CASNSDGVRGRTEAFF,TGTGCCAGCAACTCCGATGGTGTGCGAGGGCGGACTGAAGCTTTCTTT
once,.,TRBV4-2,TRBJ1-2,CASSQYLGANYGYTF,TGTGCCAGCAGCCAATACCTGGGGGCTAACTATGGCTACACCTTC
.,.,TRBV9,TRBJ1-3,CASSVAVGGNTIYF,TGTGCCAGCAGCGTAGCGGTCGGTGGAAACACCATATATTTT
.,TRBD1,TRBV5-4,TRBJ2-7,CASSFDRGWTYEQYF,TGTGCCAGCAGCTTCGACAGGGGTTGGACTTACGAGCAGTACTTC
once,.,TRBV6-1,TRBJ1-1,CASSSDPKTEAFF,TGTGCCAGCAGTTCCGACCCTAAAACTGAAGCTTTCTTT
.,.,TRBV6-6,TRBJ1-2,CASRRQNYGYTF,TGTGCCAGCAGAAGACAGAACTATGGCTACACCTTC
.,TRBD1,TRBV7-9,TRBJ1-1,CASSPGTGKTEAFF,TGTGCCAGCAGCCCCGGGACAGGGAAAACTGAAGCTTTCTTT
few,TRBD2,TRBV6-5,TRBJ2-7,CASSYSSGVSSYEQYF,TGTGCCAGCAGTTACTCTAGCGGGGTGAGCTCCTACGAGCAGTACTTC
.,.,TRBV7-2,TRBJ2-3,CASSLVFSTDTQYF,TGTGCCAGCAGCTTAGTTTTCAGCACAGATACGCAGTATTTT
.,.,TRBV6-4,TRBJ1-2,CASSDNVQAGVGGYTF,TGTGCCAGCAGTGATAATGTTCAGGCTGGCGTAGGAGGCTACACCTTC
.,TRBD1,TRBV19,TRBJ2-3,CASSQDRGTDTQYF,TGTGCCAGTAGTCAGGACAGGGGCACAGATACGCAGTATTTT
.,.,TRBV7-9,TRBJ1-3,CASSSLTGTSNSGNTIYF,TGTGCCAGCAGCTCACTAACCGGGACTTCCAACTCTGGAAACACCATATATTTT
.,TRBD1,TRBV5-1,TRBJ2-7,CASRLTGGAIYEQYF,TGCGCCAGCAGATTAACAGGGGGCGCGATATACGAGCAGTACTTC
.,.,TRBV19,TRBJ2-3,CASSIDLWDGGPDTQYF,TGTGCCAGTAGTATAGATTTGTGGGACGGAGGCCCAGATACGCAGTATTTT
few,.,TRBV27,TRBJ1-3,CASSLSLAFSGNTIYF,TGTGCCAGCAGTTTATCGTTGGCTTTCTCTGGAAACACCATATATTTT
.,TRBD1,TRBV4-3,TRBJ1-4,CASSQDARQGNEKLFF,TGCGCCAGCAGCCAAGACGCGAGACAGGGGAACGAAAAACTGTTTTTT
.,TRBD2,TRBV2,TRBJ2-3,CASGLVDTQYF,TGTGCCAGCGGACTAGTTGATACGCAGTATTTT
.,.,TRBV7-2,TRBJ2-3,CASSLPPTADTQYF,TGTGCCAGCAGCTTACCGCCGACAGCAGATACGCAGTATTTT
.,.,TRBV5-4,TRBJ2-7,CASSLDQREQYF,TGTGCCAGCAGCTTGGATCAAAGAGAGCAGTACTTC
.,.,TRBV11-2,TRBJ2-1,CASSLYREMGEQFF,TGTGCCAGCAGCTTATATCGAGAAATGGGCGAGCAGTTCTTC
.,.,TRBV5-8,TRBJ1-1,CASSIRATMNTEAFF,TGTGCCAGCAGTATAAGGGCGACTATGAACACTGAAGCTTTCTTT
.,TRBD1,TRBV5-1,TRBJ2-3,CASSLGQAMDTQYF,TGCGCCAGCAGCCTGGGACAGGCAATGGATACGCAGTATTTT
.,TRBD2,TRBV7-6,TRBJ2-3,CASSVSAGEGDTQYF,TGTGCCAGCAGCGTGTCAGCGGGGGAGGGAGATACGCAGTATTTT
few,TRBD2,TRBV11-2,TRBJ2-7,CASSLGGLAGGGEQYF,TGTGCCAGCAGCTTAGGGGGACTAGCGGGGGGGGGCGAGCAGTACTTC
.,TRBD1,TRBV7-3,TRBJ1-2,CASSLTTGGYGYTF,TGTGCCAGCAGCCTTACGACAGGGGGCTATGGCTACACCTTC
.,.,TRBV5-4,TRBJ2-3,CASSLDRTDTQYF,TGTGCCAGCAGCTTGGATAGGACAGATACGCAGTATTTT
few,.,TRBV6-5,TRBJ1-4,CASSYSTSTFEKLFF,TGTGCCAGCAGTTACTCGACGAGTACATTTGAAAAACTGTTTTTT
once,TRBD1,TRBV27,TRBJ2-1,CASSLVQGIDNEQFF,TGTGCCAGCAGTTTAGTACAGGGGATAGACAATGAGCAGTTCTTC
.,.,TRBV9,TRBJ2-5,CASSVLDSHGTQYF,TGTGCCAGCAGCGTCCTAGACAGCCACGGGACCCAGTACTTC
.,.,TRBV19,TRBJ1-1,CASTENTEAFF,TGTGCCAGTACAGAAAACACTGAAGCTTTCTTT
once,.,TRBV7-3,TRBJ2-5,CASSQGGPDGETQYF,TGTGCCAGCAGCCAAGGGGGTCCAGATGGAGAGACCCAGTACTTC
.,.,TRBV27,TRBJ2-1,CASSLQSYNEQFF,TGTGCCAGCAGTTTACAGTCCTACAATGAGCAGTTCTTC
.,.,TRBV7-9,TRBJ2-3,CASSLGPRDTQYF,TGTGCCAGCAGCTTAGGTCCCAGAGATACGCAGTATTTT
.,.,TRBV28,TRBJ2-7,CASSFAHYEQYF,TGTGCCAGCAGTTTTGCCCACTACGAGCAGTACTTC
.,TRBD1,TRBV7-2,TRBJ1-1,CASSLVTGGTIEAFF,TGTGCCAGCAGCTTAGTGACAGGGGGGACCATTGAAGCTTTCTTT
.,TRBD1,TRBV9,TRBJ1-1,CASSASIVSRTGGTEAFF,TGTGCCAGCAGCGCATCGATCGTATCCCGGACAGGGGGCACTGAAGCTTTCTTT